The rows below give T cell receptor beta chains drawn from one sample of a study of T cell repertoires in cytomegalovirus infection. MiXCR was run by TCRdb on the reads, yielding one entry per CDR3 protein. This table has 400,000 to 550,000 distinct CDR3 sequences, 11% appearing once. Material for sequencing was PBMCs. These receptors were taken from a human donor in good health (CMV status not recorded). Some clones in this sample may be carry-over from other donors' samples. Both conserved end residues are trimmed from each CDR3. The order of the fields is CDR3 protein, J gene, V gene, D gene, clone size. D genes are given only for firm matches. Size tells how often a clone was seen (once, few, many) or the class of an expanded clone, and some rows leave it out.

CDR3aa: ASSQGQGARTEAF; j_gene: TRBJ1-1; v_gene: TRBV3-1; d_gene: TRBD1; abundance: few
CDR3aa: ASSLEGARADTQY; j_gene: TRBJ2-3; v_gene: TRBV7-9; d_gene: TRBD1; abundance: many
CDR3aa: ASSPRLLGWGRNEQF; j_gene: TRBJ2-1; v_gene: TRBV11-3; d_gene: .; abundance: many
CDR3aa: ASSLLQENTEAF; j_gene: TRBJ1-1; v_gene: TRBV27; d_gene: .; abundance: many
CDR3aa: ASSLGDRGDQPQH; j_gene: TRBJ1-5; v_gene: TRBV11-2; d_gene: TRBD1; abundance: many
CDR3aa: SVGRREDTQY; j_gene: TRBJ2-3; v_gene: TRBV29-1; d_gene: .; abundance: .
CDR3aa: AISDESYNEQF; j_gene: TRBJ2-1; v_gene: TRBV10-3; d_gene: .; abundance: few
CDR3aa: ASSTPGQVNTGELF; j_gene: TRBJ2-2; v_gene: TRBV7-3; d_gene: TRBD1; abundance: many
CDR3aa: ASSVIMEGGTEAF; j_gene: TRBJ1-1; v_gene: TRBV7-9; d_gene: .; abundance: many
CDR3aa: ASSLVGVAYNEQF; j_gene: TRBJ2-1; v_gene: TRBV5-1; d_gene: .; abundance: few
CDR3aa: ASSQDQGPQH; j_gene: TRBJ1-5; v_gene: TRBV4-1; d_gene: .; abundance: many
CDR3aa: ASNDRAMNTEAF; j_gene: TRBJ1-1; v_gene: TRBV19; d_gene: TRBD1; abundance: few
CDR3aa: ASSRTSDSYEQY; j_gene: TRBJ2-7; v_gene: TRBV7-3; d_gene: .; abundance: many
CDR3aa: SARVAGDGEQY; j_gene: TRBJ2-7; v_gene: TRBV20-1; d_gene: TRBD2; abundance: few
CDR3aa: ASSRTSGSFDEQF; j_gene: TRBJ2-1; v_gene: TRBV7-2; d_gene: TRBD2; abundance: many
CDR3aa: ASSFSVSYEQY; j_gene: TRBJ2-7; v_gene: TRBV7-2; d_gene: .; abundance: many
CDR3aa: ASAGRAYEQY; j_gene: TRBJ2-7; v_gene: TRBV5-1; d_gene: TRBD2; abundance: .
CDR3aa: ASSSQGIEQF; j_gene: TRBJ2-1; v_gene: TRBV7-2; d_gene: .; abundance: many
CDR3aa: ASSHTPSNQPQH; j_gene: TRBJ1-5; v_gene: TRBV19; d_gene: .; abundance: few
CDR3aa: ASSLGGARGYT; j_gene: TRBJ1-2; v_gene: TRBV12-3/TRBV12-4; d_gene: .; abundance: many
CDR3aa: ASSLGGTSGSEADTQY; j_gene: TRBJ2-3; v_gene: TRBV11-2; d_gene: TRBD2; abundance: many
CDR3aa: ASKSSVSTDTQY; j_gene: TRBJ2-3; v_gene: TRBV28; d_gene: .; abundance: many
CDR3aa: ASSQEEADYEQY; j_gene: TRBJ2-7; v_gene: TRBV4-2; d_gene: .; abundance: .
CDR3aa: ASSQVQGAGELF; j_gene: TRBJ2-2; v_gene: TRBV4-1; d_gene: .; abundance: many
CDR3aa: ASSLPRARNNSPLH; j_gene: TRBJ1-6; v_gene: TRBV6-8; d_gene: .; abundance: many
CDR3aa: ASSELWASTDTQY; j_gene: TRBJ2-3; v_gene: TRBV2; d_gene: .; abundance: many
CDR3aa: ASSLLTETNQPQH; j_gene: TRBJ1-5; v_gene: TRBV6-2/TRBV6-3; d_gene: .; abundance: many
CDR3aa: ASSQDRDRGDGYT; j_gene: TRBJ1-2; v_gene: TRBV4-2; d_gene: TRBD1; abundance: many
CDR3aa: ASSGIGDTEAF; j_gene: TRBJ1-1; v_gene: TRBV3-1; d_gene: .; abundance: .
CDR3aa: ASSQSWGARGNQPQH; j_gene: TRBJ1-5; v_gene: TRBV19; d_gene: .; abundance: many
CDR3aa: ASGSSGDYTEAF; j_gene: TRBJ1-1; v_gene: TRBV28; d_gene: .; abundance: few
CDR3aa: ASSRGQGNTGELF; j_gene: TRBJ2-2; v_gene: TRBV7-9; d_gene: TRBD1; abundance: many
CDR3aa: SVGVAGEHYEQY; j_gene: TRBJ2-7; v_gene: TRBV29-1; d_gene: TRBD2; abundance: many
CDR3aa: ASSYPLGQGEGQPQH; j_gene: TRBJ1-5; v_gene: TRBV6-6; d_gene: TRBD1; abundance: many
CDR3aa: SARDRQSNQPQH; j_gene: TRBJ1-5; v_gene: TRBV20-1; d_gene: .; abundance: few
CDR3aa: ASSGQVQETQY; j_gene: TRBJ2-5; v_gene: TRBV6-1; d_gene: .; abundance: many
CDR3aa: ASRLQGLAFYNEQF; j_gene: TRBJ2-1; v_gene: TRBV28; d_gene: .; abundance: many
CDR3aa: SARDSGGAEDQPQH; j_gene: TRBJ1-5; v_gene: TRBV20-1; d_gene: .; abundance: .
CDR3aa: ASSSRSGRGDTQY; j_gene: TRBJ2-3; v_gene: TRBV7-2; d_gene: TRBD2; abundance: many
CDR3aa: ASSLDGGSNSPLH; j_gene: TRBJ1-6; v_gene: TRBV7-2; d_gene: .; abundance: many
CDR3aa: ASSLTSARSYNEQF; j_gene: TRBJ2-1; v_gene: TRBV5-1; d_gene: TRBD2; abundance: .
CDR3aa: ASSPGTRGTDTQY; j_gene: TRBJ2-3; v_gene: TRBV12-3/TRBV12-4; d_gene: TRBD2; abundance: many
CDR3aa: ASSYDRLRDSYNYGYT; j_gene: TRBJ1-2; v_gene: TRBV5-4; d_gene: TRBD1; abundance: many
CDR3aa: SAKERAIYYNEQF; j_gene: TRBJ2-1; v_gene: TRBV20-1; d_gene: .; abundance: many
CDR3aa: ASSLATGKYGYT; j_gene: TRBJ1-2; v_gene: TRBV13; d_gene: .; abundance: .
CDR3aa: ASSFEPQNIQY; j_gene: TRBJ2-4; v_gene: TRBV11-2; d_gene: .; abundance: many
CDR3aa: ASRPSFSNSPLH; j_gene: TRBJ1-6; v_gene: TRBV7-2; d_gene: .; abundance: many
CDR3aa: ASSFGTYSYNEQF; j_gene: TRBJ2-1; v_gene: TRBV7-2; d_gene: .; abundance: many
CDR3aa: ASSPPTGTSGRSVVTQY; j_gene: TRBJ2-5; v_gene: TRBV19; d_gene: TRBD2; abundance: few
CDR3aa: ASSRQTGGLGNTIY; j_gene: TRBJ1-3; v_gene: TRBV6-6; d_gene: TRBD1; abundance: many
CDR3aa: ASSLAAGGKTEAF; j_gene: TRBJ1-1; v_gene: TRBV5-6; d_gene: TRBD1; abundance: many
CDR3aa: TTSLSTNTGELF; j_gene: TRBJ2-2; v_gene: TRBV24-1; d_gene: .; abundance: many
CDR3aa: ASSLTTSGSLHEQY; j_gene: TRBJ2-7; v_gene: TRBV7-3; d_gene: TRBD2; abundance: many
CDR3aa: SVGAAYGYT; j_gene: TRBJ1-2; v_gene: TRBV29-1; d_gene: .; abundance: few
CDR3aa: ASSLGTAGDTIY; j_gene: TRBJ1-3; v_gene: TRBV7-2; d_gene: .; abundance: many